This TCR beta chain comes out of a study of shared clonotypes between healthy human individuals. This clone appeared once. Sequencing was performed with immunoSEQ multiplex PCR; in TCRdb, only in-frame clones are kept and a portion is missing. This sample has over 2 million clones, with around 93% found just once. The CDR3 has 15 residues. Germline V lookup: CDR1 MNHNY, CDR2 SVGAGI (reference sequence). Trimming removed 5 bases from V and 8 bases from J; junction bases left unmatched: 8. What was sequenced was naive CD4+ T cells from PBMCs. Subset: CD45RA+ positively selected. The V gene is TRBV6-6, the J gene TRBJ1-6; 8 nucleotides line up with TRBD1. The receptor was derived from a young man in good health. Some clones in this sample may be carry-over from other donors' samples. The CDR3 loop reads CASSTQGAKDSPLHF. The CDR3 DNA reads TGTGCCAGCAGTACCCAGGGGGCTAAGGATTCACCCCTCCACTTT.